Listed below are T cell receptor beta chains from one sample, sequenced in a study of CD8 T cells in ankylosing spondylitis. TCRdb analysed the 5' RACE reads with MiXCR anew, one entry per CDR3 protein. The repertoire holds 290,000 or so distinct CDR3 sequences, less than 25% seen once, with roughly 3.6% in the top ten. Sequenced input: blood, either unsorted or a sorted T cell fraction (not recorded which). These receptors were collected from a female donor with ankylosing spondylitis or in good health (not recorded which). Both conserved end residues are part of each CDR3. Fields, in order: J gene, clone size, D gene, V gene, CDR3 DNA, CDR3 protein. D genes are given only for firm matches. Some rows mark clone size as missing; the rest say once, few, many or name a class of expanded clone.

j_call: TRBJ1-6; clone_size: NA; d_call: TRBD1; v_call: TRBV7-2; cdr3_nt: TGTGCCAGCAGCATGGGACAGGGGGCTGGTTCACCCCTCCACTTT; cdr3_aa: CASSMGQGAGSPLHF
j_call: TRBJ2-1; clone_size: once; d_call: TRBD2; v_call: TRBV9; cdr3_nt: TGTGCCAGCAGCGTCGGGGGAGGGGCAACCTACAATGAGCAGTTCTTC; cdr3_aa: CASSVGGGATYNEQFF
j_call: TRBJ2-7; clone_size: NA; d_call: NA; v_call: TRBV20-1; cdr3_nt: TGCAGTGCTAGATCCGGTAAAGCGAATACCTACGAGCAGTACTTC; cdr3_aa: CSARSGKANTYEQYF
j_call: TRBJ2-5; clone_size: NA; d_call: NA; v_call: TRBV6-2/TRBV6-3; cdr3_nt: TGTGCCTCCAAGACTGGGGCCCTTCAAGAGACCCAGTACTTC; cdr3_aa: CASKTGALQETQYF
j_call: TRBJ2-3; clone_size: many; d_call: NA; v_call: TRBV20-1; cdr3_nt: TGCAGTGCCGACGGCGCGGAAAGCACAGATACGCAGTATTTT; cdr3_aa: CSADGAESTDTQYF
j_call: TRBJ2-3; clone_size: few; d_call: NA; v_call: TRBV5-1; cdr3_nt: TGCGCCAGCAGCCAACCCACAGATACGCAGTATTTT; cdr3_aa: CASSQPTDTQYF
j_call: TRBJ2-5; clone_size: NA; d_call: NA; v_call: TRBV7-2; cdr3_nt: TGTGCCAGCACCTCCATGGCAGCGCAAGAGACCCAGTACTTC; cdr3_aa: CASTSMAAQETQYF
j_call: TRBJ2-7; clone_size: NA; d_call: TRBD2; v_call: TRBV27; cdr3_nt: TGTGCCAGCAGTTTATGGGGCGGGGGGAGCTCCTACGAGCAGTACTTC; cdr3_aa: CASSLWGGGSSYEQYF
j_call: TRBJ2-1; clone_size: few; d_call: NA; v_call: TRBV7-2; cdr3_nt: TGTGCCAGCAGCTTATATTTATTCGGGACAGAGCAGTTCTTC; cdr3_aa: CASSLYLFGTEQFF
j_call: TRBJ2-7; clone_size: NA; d_call: TRBD1; v_call: TRBV9; cdr3_nt: TGTGCCAGCAGCATTACCGGGACAGGGGGCCGGGACGAGCAGTACTTC; cdr3_aa: CASSITGTGGRDEQYF
j_call: TRBJ2-7; clone_size: NA; d_call: NA; v_call: TRBV5-1; cdr3_nt: TGCGCCAGCAGCTCGGACGGAGCGGAATACGAGCAGTACTTC; cdr3_aa: CASSSDGAEYEQYF
j_call: TRBJ2-7; clone_size: few; d_call: NA; v_call: TRBV9; cdr3_nt: TGTGCCAGCAGCGTAGTTCCAGGGCCGTCATCCTACGAGCAGTACTTC; cdr3_aa: CASSVVPGPSSYEQYF
j_call: TRBJ1-3; clone_size: NA; d_call: NA; v_call: TRBV20-1; cdr3_nt: TGCAGTGCTTCTGACAGGATCTCTGGAAACACCATATATTTT; cdr3_aa: CSASDRISGNTIYF
j_call: TRBJ2-7; clone_size: NA; d_call: NA; v_call: TRBV6-2/TRBV6-3; cdr3_nt: TGTGCCACCTGGAGGGACACCAGTACCTACGAGCAGTACTTC; cdr3_aa: CATWRDTSTYEQYF
j_call: TRBJ2-7; clone_size: NA; d_call: NA; v_call: TRBV6-1; cdr3_nt: TGTGCCAGCAGTGAAGGTAGGGGAGGCTACGAGCAGTACTTC; cdr3_aa: CASSEGRGGYEQYF
j_call: TRBJ2-7; clone_size: NA; d_call: NA; v_call: TRBV10-3; cdr3_nt: TGTGCCATCAGTGAACCCAGCACACTAGCCTACGAGCAGTACTTC; cdr3_aa: CAISEPSTLAYEQYF
j_call: TRBJ1-5; clone_size: few; d_call: TRBD1; v_call: TRBV12-3/TRBV12-4; cdr3_nt: TGTGCCAGCAGTCCACCTTACAGGGGTCTGGATCAGCCCCAGCATTTT; cdr3_aa: CASSPPYRGLDQPQHF
j_call: TRBJ2-3; clone_size: NA; d_call: TRBD1; v_call: TRBV29-1; cdr3_nt: TGCAGCGTTGAAGGAAGGGGGCTCACAGATACGCAGTATTTT; cdr3_aa: CSVEGRGLTDTQYF
j_call: TRBJ2-7; clone_size: NA; d_call: TRBD2; v_call: TRBV2; cdr3_nt: TGTGCCAGCAGTTCCCGGACTAGCGGGAGGGGTGAGCAGTACTTC; cdr3_aa: CASSSRTSGRGEQYF
j_call: TRBJ2-5; clone_size: few; d_call: TRBD2; v_call: TRBV7-8; cdr3_nt: TGTGCCAGCAGCTTAGCTGGTCGCGGGAGGGGAGAGACCCAGTACTTC; cdr3_aa: CASSLAGRGRGETQYF
j_call: TRBJ2-6; clone_size: NA; d_call: TRBD1; v_call: TRBV10-3; cdr3_nt: TGTGCCATCAGTGCCCCGACAGGGGACGCCATTGTGGGGGCCAACGTCCTGACTTTC; cdr3_aa: CAISAPTGDAIVGANVLTF
j_call: TRBJ2-1; clone_size: NA; d_call: TRBD1; v_call: TRBV28; cdr3_nt: TGTGCCAGCAGCACACGACAGGGCCTGTCCTACAATGAGCAGTTCTTC; cdr3_aa: CASSTRQGLSYNEQFF
j_call: TRBJ2-1; clone_size: NA; d_call: TRBD2; v_call: TRBV7-6; cdr3_nt: TGTGCCAGCAGCTTAGCCCCCCCCAGCGGGAGTTCCTACAATGAGCAGTTCTTC; cdr3_aa: CASSLAPPSGSSYNEQFF
j_call: TRBJ1-4; clone_size: NA; d_call: TRBD1; v_call: TRBV29-1; cdr3_nt: TGCAGCACCCGCGGGGGACAGGGCGGTGAAAAACTGTTTTTT; cdr3_aa: CSTRGGQGGEKLFF
j_call: TRBJ2-1; clone_size: NA; d_call: TRBD2; v_call: TRBV11-3; cdr3_nt: TGTGCCAGCAGCTTAGAAGGGACTAGCGGGAACAATGAGCAGTTCTTC; cdr3_aa: CASSLEGTSGNNEQFF
j_call: TRBJ1-1; clone_size: few; d_call: NA; v_call: TRBV7-2; cdr3_nt: TGTGCCAGCAGCGCAGGGTGGGGCACTGAAGCTTTCTTT; cdr3_aa: CASSAGWGTEAFF
j_call: TRBJ1-5; clone_size: few; d_call: NA; v_call: TRBV20-1; cdr3_nt: TGCAGTGCTACAGGCGATAGCAATCAGCCCCAGCATTTT; cdr3_aa: CSATGDSNQPQHF
j_call: TRBJ1-5; clone_size: NA; d_call: NA; v_call: TRBV7-2; cdr3_nt: TGTGCCAGCAGCCTAGGAAAGGGACAGCCCCAGCATTTT; cdr3_aa: CASSLGKGQPQHF
j_call: TRBJ2-2; clone_size: NA; d_call: NA; v_call: TRBV19; cdr3_nt: TGTGCCAGTAGTATGCGGGGGAACACCGGGGAGCTGTTTTTT; cdr3_aa: CASSMRGNTGELFF
j_call: TRBJ1-5; clone_size: NA; d_call: TRBD1; v_call: TRBV28; cdr3_nt: TGTGCCAGCACGGGACAGGGGCATCAGCCCCAGCATTTT; cdr3_aa: CASTGQGHQPQHF
j_call: TRBJ1-1; clone_size: NA; d_call: TRBD1; v_call: TRBV12-3/TRBV12-4; cdr3_nt: TGTGCCAGCAGTTCGACAGGGGGCGCAGGGAACACTGAAGCTTTCTTT; cdr3_aa: CASSSTGGAGNTEAFF
j_call: TRBJ2-7; clone_size: NA; d_call: NA; v_call: TRBV5-1; cdr3_nt: TGCGCCAGCAGCATCCTAACAGGGTACGAGCAGTACTTC; cdr3_aa: CASSILTGYEQYF
j_call: TRBJ2-2; clone_size: NA; d_call: NA; v_call: TRBV4-3; cdr3_nt: TGCGCCAGCAGCCAACGGGGGGAGCTGTTTTTT; cdr3_aa: CASSQRGELFF
j_call: TRBJ2-7; clone_size: NA; d_call: TRBD2; v_call: TRBV5-6; cdr3_nt: TGTGCCAGCAGCGGACTAGCTGTCCCCTACGAGCAGTACTTC; cdr3_aa: CASSGLAVPYEQYF
j_call: TRBJ2-3; clone_size: NA; d_call: TRBD1; v_call: TRBV7-9; cdr3_nt: TGTGCCAGCAGCAGTCGCCGGGACAGGGAGGGAGATACGCAGTATTTT; cdr3_aa: CASSSRRDREGDTQYF
j_call: TRBJ2-7; clone_size: NA; d_call: NA; v_call: TRBV11-3; cdr3_nt: TGTGCCAGCAGCAAGACAGGAAACGGCGAGCAGTACTTC; cdr3_aa: CASSKTGNGEQYF
j_call: TRBJ1-1; clone_size: few; d_call: NA; v_call: TRBV6-1; cdr3_nt: TGTGCCAGCAGTGCGGTCGTACAGGGCCTCAGTGAAGCTTTCTTT; cdr3_aa: CASSAVVQGLSEAFF
j_call: TRBJ2-5; clone_size: many; d_call: NA; v_call: TRBV20-1; cdr3_nt: TGCAGTGCTAGAGTTGAAAGCATAGAGACCCAGTACTTC; cdr3_aa: CSARVESIETQYF
j_call: TRBJ2-1; clone_size: NA; d_call: TRBD2; v_call: TRBV2; cdr3_nt: TGTGCCAGCAGAGTACTAGCGGGAGGTGCTTACAATGAGCAGTTCTTC; cdr3_aa: CASRVLAGGAYNEQFF
j_call: TRBJ2-1; clone_size: NA; d_call: NA; v_call: TRBV28; cdr3_nt: TGTGCCAGCAGAGGGACTGGCGGGAAGGCTGAGCAGTTCTTC; cdr3_aa: CASRGTGGKAEQFF
j_call: TRBJ2-1; clone_size: NA; d_call: TRBD2; v_call: TRBV5-5; cdr3_nt: TGTGCCAGCAGCTTCGGACTAGCGGCCTACAATGAGCAGTTCTTC; cdr3_aa: CASSFGLAAYNEQFF
j_call: TRBJ2-7; clone_size: many; d_call: NA; v_call: TRBV12-3/TRBV12-4; cdr3_nt: TGTGCCAGCAGTCAGGGCACCAGGGGACCCGCATCCTACGAGCAGTACTTC; cdr3_aa: CASSQGTRGPASYEQYF
j_call: TRBJ2-2; clone_size: few; d_call: NA; v_call: TRBV7-9; cdr3_nt: TGTGCCAGCAGCTTTTCCTCCCTGAACACCGGGGAGCTGTTTTTT; cdr3_aa: CASSFSSLNTGELFF
j_call: TRBJ2-1; clone_size: few; d_call: NA; v_call: TRBV7-8; cdr3_nt: TGTGCCAGCAAGGTTTACAATGAGCAGTTCTTC; cdr3_aa: CASKVYNEQFF
j_call: TRBJ2-7; clone_size: NA; d_call: TRBD2; v_call: TRBV20-1; cdr3_nt: TGCAGTGCTCTCCCACTAGCGGGAGGATCCTACGAGCAGTACTTC; cdr3_aa: CSALPLAGGSYEQYF
j_call: TRBJ2-1; clone_size: few; d_call: TRBD2; v_call: TRBV18; cdr3_nt: TGTGCCAGCTCACCACCGACGGGGAGGGCCAATGAGCAGTTCTTC; cdr3_aa: CASSPPTGRANEQFF